The present TCR beta chain was sequenced within a study of T-cell memory formation after mild COVID-19. Study in general: There were largely donor-specific TCR clusters.

TCRalpha and TCRbeta libraries used 5'RACE with constant-segment primers and UMIs. TCRdb fed the 5' RACE reads into MiXCR, producing one record per CDR3 protein. The sample has fewer than 250,000 distinct CDR3 sequences; around 30% are singletons. J was trimmed by 0 bases and V by 5 bases; bases with no gene match: 6. Germline CDR1 LNHNV, CDR2 YYDKDF (reference sequence). The CDR3 totals 15 residues. There are many counts of this clonotype. What it binds is not known. Study-level results: Pre-infection memory held some responding clones, suggesting pre-existing cross-reactive T cells responded. Balance between CD4 and CD8 was seen in clones contracting day 15 to 85, and a CD4+ lean was seen in later expanders.

The TCR comes from an adult woman who had mild COVID-19 (a few samples of this study predate the infection). Cell type and time point are not known. V gene TRBV15 combines with J gene TRBJ2-7, with 8 bases fitting TRBD2. The specimen sequenced was PBMCs or a T cell subset sorted from them (not recorded which). The CDR3 spells CATSGPGTSSYEQYF. The CDR3 DNA follows: TGTGCCACCAGCGGCCCCGGGACTAGCTCCTACGAGCAGTACTTC.